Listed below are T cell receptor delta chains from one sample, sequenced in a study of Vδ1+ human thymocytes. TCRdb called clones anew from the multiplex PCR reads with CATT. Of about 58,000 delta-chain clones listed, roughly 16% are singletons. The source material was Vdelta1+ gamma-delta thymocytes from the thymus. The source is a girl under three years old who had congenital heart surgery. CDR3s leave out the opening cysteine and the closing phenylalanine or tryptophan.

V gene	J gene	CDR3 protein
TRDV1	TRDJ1	ALGISPTGGSTPFQLI
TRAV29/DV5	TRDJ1	SVLLCSKHSYNRTLYTDKLI
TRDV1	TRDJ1	ALGRRPSAPLGGGTDKLI
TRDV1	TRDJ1	ALRSYLGDIPDKLI
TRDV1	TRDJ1	ALGELSGASSDKLI
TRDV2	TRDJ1	ACDTGILLLGMGNTEKLI
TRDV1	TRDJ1	ALGESYFLLSYWGRRVDKLI
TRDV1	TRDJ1	ALGTARSNRGDKLI
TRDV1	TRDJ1	ALGEPPFLTGGYARDTDKLI
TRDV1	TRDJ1	ALGGLRLGGLI
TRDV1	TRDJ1	ALGNSGFPGPSRDDIIHTDKLI
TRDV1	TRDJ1	ALGESHPRTGGLYTDKLI
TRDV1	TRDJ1	ALGELPPLGVDTDKLI
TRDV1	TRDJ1	ALGEPLGDRGTDKLI
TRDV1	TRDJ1	ALGGPISVPLLTPTGTDKLI
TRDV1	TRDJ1	ALGENYSYEGTGAQEDTDKLI
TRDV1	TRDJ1	ALGELTYRQYTDKLI
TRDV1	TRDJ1	ALGEPPPTKRLILYTDKLI
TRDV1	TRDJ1	ALGNLLLGYTDKLI
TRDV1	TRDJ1	ALGVKHTYEARKLI